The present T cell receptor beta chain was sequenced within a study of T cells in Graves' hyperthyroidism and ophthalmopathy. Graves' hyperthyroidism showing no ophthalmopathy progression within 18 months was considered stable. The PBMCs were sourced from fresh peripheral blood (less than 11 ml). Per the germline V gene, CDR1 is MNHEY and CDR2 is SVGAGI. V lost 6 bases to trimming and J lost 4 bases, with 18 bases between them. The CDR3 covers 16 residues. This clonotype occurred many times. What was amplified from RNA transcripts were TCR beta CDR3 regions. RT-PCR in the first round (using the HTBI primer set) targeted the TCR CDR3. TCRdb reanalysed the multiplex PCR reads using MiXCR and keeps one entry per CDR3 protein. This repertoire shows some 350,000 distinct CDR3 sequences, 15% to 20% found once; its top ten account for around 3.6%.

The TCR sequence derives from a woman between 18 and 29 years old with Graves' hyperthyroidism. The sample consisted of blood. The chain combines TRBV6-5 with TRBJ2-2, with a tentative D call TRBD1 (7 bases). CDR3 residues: CASSPERQGGTGELFF. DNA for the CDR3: TGTGCCAGCAGCCCCGAGAGACAGGGAGGCACCGGGGAGCTGTTTTTT.